A single sample is the source of the 18 T cell receptor beta chains below, sequenced in a study of control samples from healthy donors and cancer patients. The table came from immunoSEQ multiplex PCR; TCRdb's copy has only in-frame clones and leaves some out. The data hold 40,000 to 60,000 clones, with around 90% observed a single time. The sequencing input was PBMCs. Source of these receptors: a man in his fifties or sixties with head and neck cancer.

In its sample, this clone was seen a few times. This rearrangement joins TRBV11-2 to TRBJ1-6; the D is unclear. CDR1 and CDR2 from the germline V gene are SGHAT and FQNNGV. Deletions cut 2 bases from V and 7 bases from J, with 9 bases between. CDR3 length: 14 amino acids. The CDR3 bases are TGTGCCAGCAGCTTAAACCCCTCCAATTCACCCCTCCACTTT. Translation: CASSLNPSNSPLHF.

This chain joins TRBV6-5 and TRBJ1-1; D unclear. Germline CDR1 MNHEY, CDR2 SVGAGI. V gave up 4 bases and J gave up 1 base, with 13 bases separating them. This CDR3 has 15 amino acids. This CDR3 reads CASSSGHRANTEAFF. In DNA, the CDR3 is TGTGCCAGCAGTTCTGGCCACCGGGCGAACACTGAAGCTTTCTTT.

V and J are TRBV5-1 and TRBJ2-7; D call uncertain. The germline gives CDR1 SGHRS, CDR2 YFSETQ. CDR3 length: 11 residues. V was shortened by 4 bases and J by 4 bases, with 6 bases between the two germline ends. The CDR3 protein is CASSENYEQYF. CDR3 DNA: TGCGCCAGCAGCGAGAATTACGAGCAGTACTTC.

The chain carries TRBV30 and TRBJ2-5; 8 bases agree with TRBD1. The germline V gene encodes CDR1 GTSNPN and CDR2 SVGIG (reference sequence). With V trimmed by 4 bases and J by 10 bases, 20 bases remained unmatched. CDR3 length: 16 residues. CDR3 sequence: CAWTPSRTGISGSQYF. The CDR3 DNA follows: TGTGCCTGGACCCCATCCCGGACAGGGATTTCAGGTAGCCAGTACTTC.

The table lists this clone with a few counts. The chain carries TRBV9 and TRBJ1-6; D perhaps matches TRBD1 (6 bases). The length of the CDR3 is 13 residues. V dropped 2 bases and J dropped 8 bases, with 8 bases sitting between them. The germline V gene has CDR1 SGDLS and CDR2 YYNGEE. The CDR3 spells CASSVSGDSPLHF. The DNA of the CDR3 is TGTGCCAGCAGCGTTTCAGGGGATTCACCCCTCCACTTT.

This clone was counted a single time. The gene calls are TRBV11-3 and TRBJ2-1; 7 nucleotides line up with TRBD1. V was pared by 4 bases and J by 5 bases, with 11 bases of the junction left unmatched. Germline V gene sequence: CDR1 SGHNT, CDR2 YENEEA. The CDR3 is made up of 16 amino acids. CDR3: CASSSRGQNNDNEQFF. The CDR3 region has the DNA TGTGCCAGCAGCTCGAGGGGACAGAATAACGACAATGAGCAGTTCTTC.

This rearrangement joins TRBV4-2 to TRBJ2-5; 8 nucleotides align to TRBD2. V gave up 4 bases and J gave up 1 base; unmatched junction bases: 8. The CDR3 spans 16 residues. Germline CDR1 LGHNA, CDR2 YNFKEQ. The CDR3 DNA is TGTGCCAGCAGCCGGGTTCCCGGGACTAGCCAAGAGACCCAGTACTTC. This codes for CASSRVPGTSQETQYF.

The chain recombines TRBV7-2 with TRBJ2-3; D gene uncertain. V was shortened by 5 bases and J by 0 bases, with 12 bases between the two germline ends. The germline V gene encodes CDR1 SGHTA and CDR2 FQGNSA. The CDR3 sequence is 15 residues long. Here the CDR3 reads CASSPQGSSTDTQYF. CDR3 nucleotide sequence: TGTGCCAGCAGCCCCCAAGGGTCTAGCACAGATACGCAGTATTTT.

The rearrangement uses TRBV29-1 and TRBJ1-2; no clear D gene. Germline V gives CDR1 SQVTM, CDR2 ANQGSEA. The CDR3 has 12 amino acids. V lost 2 bases to trimming and J lost 2 bases, with 6 bases between them. CDR3 sequence (DNA): TGCAGCGTTGAACGGCGGAACTATGGCTACACCTTC. Translation: CSVERRNYGYTF.

This chain links TRBV4-2 with TRBJ2-1; 14 bases match TRBD2. Per the germline V gene, CDR1 is LGHNA and CDR2 is YNFKEQ. The V and J ends lost 4 bases and 9 bases, in that order; junction bases with no gene match: 8. CDR3 length: 16 residues. CDR3 protein: CASSRPGLAGVGEQFF. The CDR3 nucleotides are TGTGCCAGCAGCCGACCGGGACTAGCGGGAGTTGGTGAGCAGTTCTTC.

The chain recombines TRBV6-5 with TRBJ1-2; 10 nucleotides match TRBD1. Germline loops: CDR1 MNHEY, CDR2 SVGAGI. The CDR3 contains 15 residues. J lost 3 bases, V lost 5 bases, and 6 bases had no gene match. The CDR3 DNA sequence: TGTGCCAGCAGTACCGGCGGGACAGGGGACTATGGCTACACCTTC. This sequence encodes CASSTGGTGDYGYTF.

The chain carries TRBV2 and TRBJ2-3; 8 positions agree with TRBD2. V was pared by 6 bases and J by 2 bases, with 7 bases of the junction left unmatched. The CDR3 loop spans 15 amino acids. Germline V gene lookup returns CDR1 SNHLY and CDR2 FYNNEI. CDR3 sequence reads: CASSRLASDTDTQYF. The CDR3 DNA sequence: TGTGCCAGCAGCCGACTAGCGTCCGACACAGATACGCAGTATTTT.

The chain joins TRBV5-6 to TRBJ2-2; TRBD2 agrees at 7 bases. The CDR3 spans 16 residues. Germline CDR1 SGHDT, CDR2 YYEEEE. Trimming removed 3 bases from V and 3 bases from J; junction bases left unmatched: 8. The CDR3 sequence is CASSWSGNGDTGELFF. DNA for the CDR3: TGTGCCAGCAGCTGGAGCGGGAATGGGGACACCGGGGAGCTGTTTTTT.

The J gene is TRBJ1-1, the V gene TRBV7-2, with D possibly matching TRBD1 (6 bases). V shed 5 bases and J shed 4 bases, with 17 bases lying between them. The germline gives CDR1 SGHTA, CDR2 FQGNSA. This CDR3 is 15 amino acids long. The CDR3 bases are TGTGCCAGCAGCGTGGTTATTGGGGGGGCCACTGAAGCTTTCTTT. Translating it yields CASSVVIGGATEAFF.

This chain connects TRBV12-3 or TRBV12-4 to TRBJ2-1; D gene uncertain. CDR3 length: 13 residues. V was clipped by 3 bases and J by 0 bases, with 3 bases between them. This CDR3 is CASSFGSYNEQFF. CDR3 nucleotide sequence: TGTGCCAGCAGTTTTGGCTCCTACAATGAGCAGTTCTTC.

This clone was observed a single time. V gene TRBV27 combines with J gene TRBJ1-1, with 7 bases lining up with TRBD1. The germline CDR1 and CDR2 sequences are MNHEY and SMNVEV (reference sequence). This CDR3 is 14 amino acids long. J lost 3 bases, V lost 3 bases, and 4 bases had no gene match. The DNA for the CDR3 is TGTGCCAGCAGTTTCCAGGGGGGCGACACTGAAGCTTTCTTT. Translating gives CASSFQGGDTEAFF.

V and J are TRBV7-9 and TRBJ2-7, with a tentative D call TRBD2 (5 bases). CDR1 and CDR2 from the germline V gene are SEHNR and FQNEAQ (reference sequence). The V end was cut by 3 bases, the J end by 0 bases, with 6 bases between. The CDR3 sequence is 13 residues long. The DNA for the CDR3 is TGTGCCAGCAGCTTGCGGGCCTCCTACGAGCAGTACTTC. Protein sequence: CASSLRASYEQYF. Full variable domain (outside the CDR3, taken from reference TRBV7-9 and TRBJ2-7): DTGVSQNPRHKITKRGQNVTFRCDPISEHNRLYWYRQTLGQGPEFLTYFQNEAQLEKSRLLSDRFSAERPKGSFSTLEIQRTEQGDSAMYLCASSLRASYEQYFGPGTRLTVT.

This chain uses TRBV5-6 with TRBJ1-5; D gene unclear. The CDR3 length is 15 residues. V lost 1 base, J lost 2 bases, and 10 bases lay in between. Germline assignment: CDR1 SGHDT and CDR2 YYEEEE. The CDR3 DNA sequence: TGTGCCAGCAGCTTGACCGGGCTAGGCAATCAGCCCCAGCATTTT. It encodes CASSLTGLGNQPQHF.